These T cell receptor beta chains were read from a single sample in a study. TCRdb redid the calling of the RT-PCR reads with MiXCR, one entry per CDR3 protein. The table records about 700,000 distinct CDR3 sequences, 14% of them present only once. What was sequenced was memory CD4+ T cells from blood. The receptors stem from a female donor in good health, serving as a healthy control. CDR3s include the opening cysteine and the closing phenylalanine or tryptophan. D genes are given only for firm matches. For some rows the clone size is stated as once, few or many, or as a class when expanded; others skip it.

CDR3 length: 12
J gene: TRBJ2-7
clone size: many
V gene: TRBV29-1
D gene: TRBD2
CDR3 DNA: TGCAGCGTTGCTAGCGGGACCTACGAGCAGTACTTC
CDR3 protein: CSVASGTYEQYF

CDR3 length: 17
J gene: TRBJ1-2
clone size: NA
V gene: TRBV15
D gene: TRBD1
CDR3 DNA: TGTGCCACCAGCAGGGGATCTCCGGGACAGGGGAACTATGGCTACACCTTC
CDR3 protein: CATSRGSPGQGNYGYTF

CDR3 length: 13
J gene: TRBJ2-7
clone size: few
V gene: TRBV28
D gene: NA
CDR3 DNA: TGTGCCAGCATACAGCGGGCGGCCTACGAGCAGTACTTC
CDR3 protein: CASIQRAAYEQYF

CDR3 length: 17
J gene: TRBJ2-5
clone size: few
V gene: TRBV3-1
D gene: TRBD2
CDR3 DNA: TGTGCCAGCAGCCCTCGGACTAGCGGGAGGTTATGGGAGACCCAGTACTTC
CDR3 protein: CASSPRTSGRLWETQYF

CDR3 length: 14
J gene: TRBJ2-5
clone size: few
V gene: TRBV7-2
D gene: NA
CDR3 DNA: TGTGCCAGCAGCATGACAGTTTTCCAAGAGACCCAGTACTTC
CDR3 protein: CASSMTVFQETQYF

CDR3 length: 13
J gene: TRBJ1-1
clone size: few
V gene: TRBV18
D gene: TRBD1
CDR3 DNA: TGTGCCAGCTCACACGACAGGGTTACTGAAGCTTTCTTT
CDR3 protein: CASSHDRVTEAFF

CDR3 length: 16
J gene: TRBJ1-2
clone size: few
V gene: TRBV9
D gene: TRBD1
CDR3 DNA: TGTGCCAGCAGCGTAGGGGGACTACAGGGGGACTATGGCTACACCTTC
CDR3 protein: CASSVGGLQGDYGYTF

CDR3 length: 15
J gene: TRBJ2-7
clone size: few
V gene: TRBV20-1
D gene: NA
CDR3 DNA: TGCAGTGCTAGAGATTCCACGGACGCAGGGTTCGAGCAGTACTTC
CDR3 protein: CSARDSTDAGFEQYF

CDR3 length: 15
J gene: TRBJ2-3
clone size: many
V gene: TRBV20-1
D gene: TRBD2
CDR3 DNA: TGCAGTGCTCCCTTGGCTAGCGGGAGCACAGATACGCAGTATTTT
CDR3 protein: CSAPLASGSTDTQYF

CDR3 length: 17
J gene: TRBJ2-3
clone size: NA
V gene: TRBV7-2
D gene: TRBD2
CDR3 DNA: TGTGCCAGCAGCTCTGGACTAGCGGGTTTTAGCACAGATACGCAGTATTTT
CDR3 protein: CASSSGLAGFSTDTQYF

CDR3 length: 18
J gene: TRBJ2-1
clone size: NA
V gene: TRBV14
D gene: TRBD2
CDR3 DNA: TGTGCCAGCAGCCAAGGGGAGGGAGGGGACTACGTATACAATGAGCAGTTCTTC
CDR3 protein: CASSQGEGGDYVYNEQFF

CDR3 length: 14
J gene: TRBJ1-1
clone size: few
V gene: TRBV9
D gene: TRBD1
CDR3 DNA: TGTGCCAGCAGTAGGGGACAGGGGGAGACTGAAGCTTTCTTT
CDR3 protein: CASSRGQGETEAFF

CDR3 length: 20
J gene: TRBJ2-1
clone size: few
V gene: TRBV4-3
D gene: TRBD2
CDR3 DNA: TGCGCCAGCAGCCAAGATCTCGGCGGGGGGGCAATAGGGCGTTACAATGAGCAGTTCTTC
CDR3 protein: CASSQDLGGGAIGRYNEQFF

CDR3 length: 15
J gene: TRBJ2-3
clone size: NA
V gene: TRBV9
D gene: NA
CDR3 DNA: TGTGCCAGCAGCGTTGGACAGAGCGGCACAGATACGCAGTATTTT
CDR3 protein: CASSVGQSGTDTQYF

CDR3 length: 13
J gene: TRBJ2-5
clone size: few
V gene: TRBV27
D gene: NA
CDR3 DNA: TGTGCCAGCGGCCGGACTTCTTTGGAGACCCAGTACTTC
CDR3 protein: CASGRTSLETQYF

CDR3 length: 17
J gene: TRBJ2-2
clone size: NA
V gene: TRBV4-2
D gene: TRBD1
CDR3 DNA: TGTGCCAGCAGCCAAGATACGGGACAGATCAACACCGAGGAGCTGTTTTTT
CDR3 protein: CASSQDTGQINTEELFF

CDR3 length: 13
J gene: TRBJ2-5
clone size: few
V gene: TRBV7-6
D gene: NA
CDR3 DNA: TGTGCCAGCAGCGTGACCAAGTGGGAGACCCAGTACTTC
CDR3 protein: CASSVTKWETQYF

CDR3 length: 12
J gene: TRBJ1-5
clone size: NA
V gene: TRBV20-1
D gene: NA
CDR3 DNA: TGCAGTGTGCCGGCCCCAGGTTGGCCCCAGCATTTT
CDR3 protein: CSVPAPGWPQHF

CDR3 length: 11
J gene: TRBJ1-1
clone size: few
V gene: TRBV28
D gene: NA
CDR3 DNA: TGTGCCATCACGGGGGGGACCGAAGCTTTCTTT
CDR3 protein: CAITGGTEAFF

CDR3 length: 14
J gene: TRBJ2-7
clone size: few
V gene: TRBV5-1
D gene: NA
CDR3 DNA: TGCGCCAGCAGATTCGACGTAGGGAGCGGGGAGCAGTACTTC
CDR3 protein: CASRFDVGSGEQYF

CDR3 length: 19
J gene: TRBJ2-3
clone size: NA
V gene: TRBV7-2
D gene: TRBD2
CDR3 DNA: TGTGCCAGCAGCTTAGCAACCGGACTAGCGGGGGGGAGCACAGATACGCAGTATTTT
CDR3 protein: CASSLATGLAGGSTDTQYF

CDR3 length: 13
J gene: TRBJ2-7
clone size: NA
V gene: TRBV6-1
D gene: NA
CDR3 DNA: TGTGCCAGCCTCAAGACAGACCCCTACGAGCAGTACTTC
CDR3 protein: CASLKTDPYEQYF

CDR3 length: 16
J gene: TRBJ2-2
clone size: NA
V gene: TRBV5-1
D gene: NA
CDR3 DNA: TGCGCCAGCAGCTTGGGGGGGACCGCGAACACCGGGGAGCTGTTTTTT
CDR3 protein: CASSLGGTANTGELFF

CDR3 length: 17
J gene: TRBJ2-1
clone size: few
V gene: TRBV29-1
D gene: NA
CDR3 DNA: TGCAGCGTTGAAGACCCCCCGAGTTTTTCCGTCTACAATGAGCAGTTCTTC
CDR3 protein: CSVEDPPSFSVYNEQFF

CDR3 length: 13
J gene: TRBJ1-4
clone size: few
V gene: TRBV20-1
D gene: NA
CDR3 DNA: TGCAGTGCTATCGACAGCCGAAATGAAAAACTGTTTTTT
CDR3 protein: CSAIDSRNEKLFF

CDR3 length: 19
J gene: TRBJ2-1
clone size: NA
V gene: TRBV6-2/TRBV6-3
D gene: NA
CDR3 DNA: TGTGCCAGCAGTTACTCTAGAGAATTAAGATCGAGGTCCTACAATGAGCAGTTCTTC
CDR3 protein: CASSYSRELRSRSYNEQFF